A selection of T cell receptor beta chains follows, all from one sample in a study of neurological immune-mediated disorders. Using its own MiXCR run on the 5' RACE reads, TCRdb lists one record per CDR3 protein. The table shows about 14,000 distinct CDR3 sequences, with 8.5% to 12% occurring only once. The specimen sequenced was PBMCs. These receptor sequences come from a woman in her thirties or forties in good health. Each CDR3 is given with its conserved first and last residue. Fields, in order: clone size, V gene, CDR3 protein. For some rows the clone size is stated as once, few or many, or as a class when expanded; others skip it.

>many|TRBV5-1
CASSHPFGNTEAFF
>many|TRBV5-5
CASSKPGLPFYNEQFF
>many|TRBV7-6
CASSLYPPVGWVPAWEQYF
>many|TRBV2
CASCPLAGGGAGELFF
>many|TRBV7-2
CASSPKGPQDYYNEQFF
>medium-sized|TRBV27
CASSWTSGIMNTGELFF
>many|TRBV7-6
CASSLGGGAYTGELFF
>many|TRBV10-3
CAIREGGGYNEQFF
>many|TRBV5-6
CASSLTGPNQRDTQYF
>many|TRBV5-1
CASSLRSLPETQYF
>many|TRBV21-1
CASSTPGTDQKPGSQYF
>many|TRBV10-3
CAISVGTTNTEAFF
>many|TRBV5-6
CASSWGQGVGHSPLHF
>.|TRBV7-9
CASSSRQGGYEQYF
>many|TRBV7-9
CASSLVGGSGEKLFF
>many|TRBV3-1
CASSQYGGGSSGEQFF
>many|TRBV6-5
CASSPLTGTKEQFF
>many|TRBV5-1
CASSLLGTDEAFF
>many|TRBV20-1
CSAATGTLDQPQHF
>.|TRBV28
CGSLGLHYEQYF
>many|TRBV3-1
CASSQGWASPQQFF
>medium-sized|TRBV27
CASSRDRGTNSPLHF
>many|TRBV3-1
CASSQVGSGANVLTF
>many|TRBV7-2
CASSSGQGNSPLHF
>many|TRBV5-6
CASNPLRGYHSSYEQYF
>many|TRBV24-1
CATSDARLGRNEKLFF
>many|TRBV2
CASSEGTGVKGSYTF
>many|TRBV20-1
CSAGGLATHNEQFF
>.|TRBV7-9
CASSTPGQAYEQYF
>many|TRBV6-5
CASSLFPGGSYEQYF
>many|TRBV20-1
CSARPGQGGGYTF
>many|TRBV30
CAWSVNHEQYF
>.|TRBV5-4
CASSSDGGTQYF
>many|TRBV3-1
CASSLIAGVGEQYF
>.|TRBV6-6
CASSPGLAGGQETQYF